Following are 17 T cell receptor beta chains from one sample sequenced in a study of control samples from healthy donors and cancer patients (TCRdb year 2020). The library was built by means of the immunoSEQ multiplex PCR assay. The table was pulled from immuneACCESS by TCRdb, which kept in-frame rearrangements only. Such tables lose some clones; where checked, under half of the loss comes from unresolved V genes, and the rest has no known cause. The sample data list 130,000 or so clones, and around 87% of these were observed just once. Around an eighth of the sample is in the top ten clones. Sequenced input: blood. The receptors originated from a man under 40 in good health.

The gene calls are TRBV6-1 and TRBJ1-5, with 9 bases identical to TRBD1. The V and J ends lost 3 bases and 4 bases, in that order; junction bases with no gene match: 4. The CDR3 extends over 15 amino acids. The germline gives CDR1 MNHNS, CDR2 SASEGT. This chain's CDR3 is CASSEDRGGNQPQHF. Here the CDR3 DNA reads TGTGCCAGCAGTGAGGACAGGGGAGGAAATCAGCCCCAGCATTTT.

V and J are TRBV2 and TRBJ1-2; tentatively, D is TRBD1 (5 bases). The CDR3 extends over 14 amino acids. The germline V gene has CDR1 SNHLY and CDR2 FYNNEI. With 6 bases removed from V and 0 bases from J, the gap between germline ends came to 11 bases. CDR3 amino acids: CASRLRETNYGYTF. The CDR3 nucleotides read TGTGCCAGCAGGCTCAGGGAGACTAACTATGGCTACACCTTC. Variable domain in full (rest from reference TRBV2 and TRBJ1-2): EPEVTQTPSHQVTQMGQEVILRCVPISNHLYFYWYRQILGQKVEFLVSFYNNEISEKSEIFDDQFSVERPDGSNFTLKIRSTKLEDSAMYFCASRLRETNYGYTFGSGTRLTVV.

The gene calls are TRBV30 and TRBJ1-5; a weak D match, TRBD1 (5 bases). The length of the CDR3 is 15 residues. Germline loops: CDR1 GTSNPN, CDR2 SVGIG (reference sequence). With 1 base removed from V and 0 bases from J, the gap between germline ends came to 10 bases. This chain's CDR3 is CAWSADISSNQPQHF. CDR3 sequence (DNA): TGTGCCTGGAGTGCGGACATATCTAGCAATCAGCCCCAGCATTTT.

V gene TRBV6-6 combines with J gene TRBJ1-2, with 8 nucleotides matching TRBD1. V trimming: 7 bases; J trimming: 4 bases; junction bases outside the gene matches: 8. Germline V gives CDR1 MNHNY, CDR2 SVGAGI (reference sequence). The CDR3 sequence is 14 residues long. The CDR3: CASTATGAGYGYTF. In DNA form, the CDR3 reads TGTGCCAGCACCGCGACAGGGGCTGGCTATGGCTACACCTTC.

As for this clone: Germline and junction disagree at one end, which may indicate a read error. V and J are TRBV15 and TRBJ2-2; 7 positions match TRBD1. This CDR3 spans 15 amino acids. In germline, CDR1 is LNHNV, CDR2 YYDKDF (reference sequence). The CDR3 spells CATRTGLTNAGELFF. The CDR3 DNA reads TGTGCCACCAGGACAGGGCTAACGAACGCCGGGGAGCTGTTTTTT.

The rearrangement joins TRBV18 to TRBJ1-4; D gene unclear. CDR1 KGHSH and CDR2 LQKENI come from the germline V gene. The V and J ends lost 2 bases and 8 bases respectively, with 12 bases between them. This CDR3 is built from 14 residues. The CDR3 spells CASSPSYIGEKLFF. The CDR3 bases are TGTGCCAGCTCACCATCCTATATCGGGGAAAAACTGTTTTTT.

The genes are TRBV5-1 and TRBJ2-2; unclear D gene. Deletions cut 3 bases from V and 5 bases from J, with 11 bases between. The V gene's germline CDR1 is SGHRS and CDR2 YFSETQ. The CDR3 has 14 residues. In DNA, the CDR3 is TGCGCCAGCAGCTCGGCCTCACCGACCGGGGAGCTGTTTTTT. This encodes CASSSASPTGELFF.

The table lists this clone with a count of one. The chain has TRBV19 and TRBJ1-5, with D tentatively TRBD1 (6 bases). Trimming took off 6 bases at V and 3 bases at J, with 12 bases between the two ends. Germline values: CDR1 LNHDA, CDR2 SQIVND (reference sequence). This CDR3 is 14 amino acids long. The CDR3 coding sequence is TGTGCCAGTAGGTTAGACAGGCTCAATCAGCCCCAGCATTTT. Amino acids: CASRLDRLNQPQHF.

This CDR3 is CASSLEGSGEQFF. CDR3 sequence (DNA): TGTGCCAGCAGCTTGGAGGGCTCCGGGGAGCAGTTCTTC. This chain joins TRBV11-1 and TRBJ2-1; a weak D match, TRBD2 (6 bases). The CDR3 has 13 amino acids. The V end was cut by 3 bases, the J end by 10 bases, with 13 bases between. Germline V gives CDR1 SGHAT, CDR2 FQDESV (reference sequence).

This clone is a singleton in its sample. CDR3: CASSFKSASKASGNTIYF. CDR3 in DNA: TGTGCCAGCAGCTTTAAATCGGCCAGCAAAGCCTCTGGAAACACCATATATTTT. The chain uses TRBV7-8 and TRBJ1-3; D uncertain. The V end lost 3 bases, the J end lost 0 bases, and 18 bases lay between the germline ends. CDR3 length: 18 residues. Per germline, CDR1 SGHVS and CDR2 FQNEAQ.

The genes are TRBV12-3 or TRBV12-4 and TRBJ2-1; unclear D gene. This CDR3 has 13 amino acids. Trimming shortened V by 8 bases and J by 6 bases, and 14 bases separated the two germline ends. CDR3 sequence: CASYRTGGNEQFF. DNA for the CDR3: TGTGCCAGCTATCGGACGGGTGGCAATGAGCAGTTCTTC.

This sequence joins TRBV6-1 and TRBJ2-2; 8 positions agree with TRBD1. V gave up 0 bases and J gave up 6 bases; unmatched junction bases: 12. Looked up from germline, CDR1 is MNHNS and CDR2 is SASEGT. This CDR3 contains 18 residues. In DNA form, the CDR3 reads TGTGCCAGCAGTGAAGCGGGGTGGGGGACAGGCCGCGCCGGGGAGCTGTTTTTT. Protein product: CASSEAGWGTGRAGELFF.

This rearrangement joins TRBV6-1 to TRBJ1-5; the D is unclear. Trimming removed 4 bases at V and 5 bases at J, with 18 bases between. Germline CDR1 MNHNS, CDR2 SASEGT. There are 16 residues in the CDR3. The CDR3 region has the DNA TGTGCCAGCAGTGGGTCGGCGGCAGTACAGTATCAGCCCCAGCATTTT. Its protein is CASSGSAAVQYQPQHF.

The V call is TRBV3-1 (or the pseudogene TRBV3-2), the J call TRBJ1-5; D gene unclear. Germline lookup yields CDR1 LGHDT and CDR2 YNNKEL (reference sequence). The CDR3 loop spans 16 amino acids. Trimming cost V 0 bases and J 2 bases, with 11 bases left between them. The CDR3 region has the DNA TGTGCCAGCAGCCAAGAGCCGCCGGAGGGCAATCAGCCCCAGCATTTT. Protein: CASSQEPPEGNQPQHF.

The chain recombines TRBV25-1 with TRBJ1-4; D remains ambiguous. Per germline, CDR1 MGHDK and CDR2 SYGVNS. Trimming took off 5 bases at V and 0 bases at J, with 16 bases between the two ends. The CDR3 extends over 17 amino acids. CDR3 sequence: CASSPGLYPATNEKLFF. DNA for the CDR3: TGTGCCAGCAGTCCCGGGCTCTATCCCGCAACTAATGAAAAACTGTTTTTT.

The V gene is TRBV7-7, the J gene TRBJ2-2, with D perhaps given as TRBD1 or TRBD2 (5 bases each). Per the germline V gene, CDR1 is SSHAT and CDR2 is FNYEAQ (reference sequence). The CDR3 covers 16 residues. The V and J ends lost 2 bases and 1 base respectively, with 11 bases between them. In DNA, the CDR3 is TGTGCCAGCAGCTTAATGGGACCGATGAACACCGGGGAGCTGTTTTTT. Translated, it gives CASSLMGPMNTGELFF.

This rearrangement joins TRBV2 to TRBJ1-6, with D perhaps TRBD1 (5 bases). The CDR3 consists of 13 residues. Between the trimmed V and J ends, which lost 7 bases and 14 bases, there was a span of 18 bases. The germline gives CDR1 SNHLY, CDR2 FYNNEI. The CDR3 sequence is CASTLQGTTTLHF. The CDR3 nucleotides read TGTGCCAGCACCCTTCAAGGGACTACCACCCTCCACTTT.